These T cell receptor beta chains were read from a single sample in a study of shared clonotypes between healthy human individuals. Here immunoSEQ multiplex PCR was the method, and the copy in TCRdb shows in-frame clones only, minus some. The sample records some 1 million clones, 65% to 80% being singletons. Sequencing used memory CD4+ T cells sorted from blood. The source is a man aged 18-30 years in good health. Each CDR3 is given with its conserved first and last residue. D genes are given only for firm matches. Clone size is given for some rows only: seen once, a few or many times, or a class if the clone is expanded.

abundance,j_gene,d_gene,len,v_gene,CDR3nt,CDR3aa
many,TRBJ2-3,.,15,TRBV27,TGTGCCAGCAGTTTCTTGGGGGGCCTCACAGATACGCAGTATTTT,CASSFLGGLTDTQYF
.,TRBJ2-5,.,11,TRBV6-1,TGTGCCAGCAGCCCCAGTGAGACCCAGTACTTC,CASSPSETQYF
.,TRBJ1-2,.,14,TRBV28,TGTGCCAGCAGTTTGTCGGGGGTCGCTGCTGGCTACACCTTC,CASSLSGVAAGYTF
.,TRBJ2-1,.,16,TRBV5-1,TGCGCCAGCAGCCAGAAGGGGGGCCAAAGTTACAATGAGCAGTTCTTC,CASSQKGGQSYNEQFF
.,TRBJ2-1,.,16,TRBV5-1,TGCGCCAGCAGCTTGGCCGAACAGGGACTGTACAATGAGCAGTTCTTC,CASSLAEQGLYNEQFF
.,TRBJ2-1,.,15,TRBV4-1,TGCGCCAGCAGCCAAGACTTAGCGGACTACAATGAGCAGTTCTTC,CASSQDLADYNEQFF
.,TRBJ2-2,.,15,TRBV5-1,TGCGCCAGCAGCCATACTACACAGAACACCGGGGAGCTGTTTTTT,CASSHTTQNTGELFF
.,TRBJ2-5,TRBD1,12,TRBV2,TGTGCCAGCAGGGACACAGGGGGGACCCAGTACTTC,CASRDTGGTQYF
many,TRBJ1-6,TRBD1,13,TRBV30,TGTGCCCTGGCGACAGGGATAAGATCACCCCTCCACTTT,CALATGIRSPLHF
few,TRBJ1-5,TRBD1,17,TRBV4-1,TGCGCCAGCAGCCAAGAGGCCCGGCAGGGGGCAGGGCAGCCCCAGCATTTT,CASSQEARQGAGQPQHF
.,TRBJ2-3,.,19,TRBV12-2,TGTGCAAGTCGCTTAAATATTTCGGCAGACAGGCCTAGCACAGATACGCAGTATTTT,CASRLNISADRPSTDTQYF
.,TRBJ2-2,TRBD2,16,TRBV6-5,TGTGCCAGCAGTTACGGGGTAGCGGGAAGGCACGGGGAGCTGTTTTTT,CASSYGVAGRHGELFF
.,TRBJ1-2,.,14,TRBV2,TGTGCCAGCAGTGAAGGTCAGGGTCCCTATGGCTACACCTTC,CASSEGQGPYGYTF
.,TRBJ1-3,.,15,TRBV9,TGTGCCAGCAGCGTGACAGGTACCTCTGGAAACACCATATATTTT,CASSVTGTSGNTIYF
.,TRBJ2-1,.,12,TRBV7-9,TGTGCCAGCAGCTTAACGGACAATGAGCAGTTCTTC,CASSLTDNEQFF
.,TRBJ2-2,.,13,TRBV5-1,TGCGCCAGCAGCGGTCAGGGGTCCGGGGAGCTGTTTTTT,CASSGQGSGELFF
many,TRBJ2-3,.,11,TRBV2,TGTGCCAGTATACTAATGGATACGCAGTATTTT,CASILMDTQYF
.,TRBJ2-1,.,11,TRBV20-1,TGCAGTGCCCGTCCTTGGGATGAGCAGTTCTTC,CSARPWDEQFF
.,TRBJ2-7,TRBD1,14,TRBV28,TGTGCCAGCAGTCAGCAGGGGGAGCCCTACGAGCAGTACTTC,CASSQQGEPYEQYF
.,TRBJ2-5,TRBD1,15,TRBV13,TGTGCCAGCAGCCCCGGGACAGGGGGCGGAGAGACCCAGTACTTC,CASSPGTGGGETQYF
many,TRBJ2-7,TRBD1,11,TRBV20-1,TGCAGTGCGTACAGGGGAAGCGAGCAGTACTTC,CSAYRGSEQYF
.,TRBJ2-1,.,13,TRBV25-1,TGTGCCAGCAGTCCACACTCCGTGATAGAGCAGTTCTTC,CASSPHSVIEQFF
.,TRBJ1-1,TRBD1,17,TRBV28,TGTGCCAGCAGTTCCCGGACAGGAATCCTTATGAACACTGAAGCTTTCTTT,CASSSRTGILMNTEAFF
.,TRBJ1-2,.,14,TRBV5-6,TGTGCCAGCAGCTTTCTGGGGTCGGAAGGAGGCTACACCTTC,CASSFLGSEGGYTF
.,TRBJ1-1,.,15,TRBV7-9,TGTGCCAGCAGCCCATATAAGGGCGGGGCCACTGAAGCTTTCTTT,CASSPYKGGATEAFF
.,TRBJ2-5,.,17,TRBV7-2,TGTGCCAGCAGCTTAAACTTCTGGGTCACCGGGGCAGAGACCCAGTACTTC,CASSLNFWVTGAETQYF
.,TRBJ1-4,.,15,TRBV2,TGTGCCAGCAGAGAACAGGGCCGGGCTAATGAAAAACTGTTTTTT,CASREQGRANEKLFF
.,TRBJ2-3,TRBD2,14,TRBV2,TGTGCCAGCAGTGAAAGCGGGAGGGCAGATACGCAGTATTTT,CASSESGRADTQYF
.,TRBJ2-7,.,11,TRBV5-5,TGTGCCAGCAGCCCGTGGGACGAGCAGTACTTC,CASSPWDEQYF
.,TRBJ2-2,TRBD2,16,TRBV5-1,TGCGCCAGCAGCCTAGCGGGAGGGGCGAACACCGGGGAGCTGTTTTTT,CASSLAGGANTGELFF
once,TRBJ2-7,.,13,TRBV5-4,TGTGCCAGCAGCTTGCAACAGGGAGGCGAGCAGTACTTC,CASSLQQGGEQYF
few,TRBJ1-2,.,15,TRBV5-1,TGCGCCAGCAGCTTGTCGGGGGACAACCCTCCGGGCTACACCTTC,CASSLSGDNPPGYTF
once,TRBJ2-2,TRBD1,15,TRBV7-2,TGTGCCAGCAGCTTGGGACAGGGGAGCACCGGGGAGCTGTTTTTT,CASSLGQGSTGELFF
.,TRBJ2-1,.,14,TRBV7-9,TGTGCCAGCAGCTTAGCGGAGGGGCGGAATGAGCAGTTCTTC,CASSLAEGRNEQFF
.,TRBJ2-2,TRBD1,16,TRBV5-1,TGCGCCAGCAGCGAGGGACAGGTCTCGAACACCGGGGAGCTGTTTTTT,CASSEGQVSNTGELFF
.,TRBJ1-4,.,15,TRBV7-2,TGTGCCAGCAGCTTAGCGGCAGGGCTATATGAAAAACTGTTTTTT,CASSLAAGLYEKLFF
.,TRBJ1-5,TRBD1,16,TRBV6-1,TGTGCCAGCAGTGGAACTGGACAGGGGGCCCGACAGCCCCAGCATTTT,CASSGTGQGARQPQHF
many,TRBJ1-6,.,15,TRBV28,TGTGCCAGCAGTCCCCAGAGCTCCTATAATTCACCCCTCCACTTT,CASSPQSSYNSPLHF
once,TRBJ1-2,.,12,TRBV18,TGTGCCAGCTCCCAGGACAGCTATGGCTACACCTTC,CASSQDSYGYTF
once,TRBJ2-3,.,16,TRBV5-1,TGCGCCAGCAGCTCCCTGGGGGCGACGAGCACAGATACGCAGTATTTT,CASSSLGATSTDTQYF
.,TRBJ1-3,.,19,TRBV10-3,TGTGCCATCAGTGAGTCGACGCCCAGGGAGGTTGCCTCTGGAAACACCATATATTTT,CAISESTPREVASGNTIYF
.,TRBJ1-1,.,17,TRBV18,TGTGCCAGCTCACCACCGGGAGGTAACGCGGGACGCGATGAAGCTTTCTTT,CASSPPGGNAGRDEAFF
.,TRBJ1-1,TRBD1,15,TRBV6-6,TGTGCCAGCAGCCCCCGGGACAGTGGAGGCACTGAAGCTTTCTTT,CASSPRDSGGTEAFF
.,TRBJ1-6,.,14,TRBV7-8,TGTGCCAGCAGCCTCGGACAGAATAATTCACCCCTCCACTTT,CASSLGQNNSPLHF
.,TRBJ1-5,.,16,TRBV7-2,TGTGCCAGCAGCTTAGACCCTCCGGGGCTCAATCAGCCCCAGCATTTT,CASSLDPPGLNQPQHF
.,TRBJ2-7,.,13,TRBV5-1,TGCGCCAGCAGCTTGACTCTAGATTACGAGCAGTACTTC,CASSLTLDYEQYF
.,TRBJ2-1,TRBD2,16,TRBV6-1,TGTGCCAGCAGTGCTAGCGGGAGAAAAGGAGACAATGAGCAGTTCTTC,CASSASGRKGDNEQFF